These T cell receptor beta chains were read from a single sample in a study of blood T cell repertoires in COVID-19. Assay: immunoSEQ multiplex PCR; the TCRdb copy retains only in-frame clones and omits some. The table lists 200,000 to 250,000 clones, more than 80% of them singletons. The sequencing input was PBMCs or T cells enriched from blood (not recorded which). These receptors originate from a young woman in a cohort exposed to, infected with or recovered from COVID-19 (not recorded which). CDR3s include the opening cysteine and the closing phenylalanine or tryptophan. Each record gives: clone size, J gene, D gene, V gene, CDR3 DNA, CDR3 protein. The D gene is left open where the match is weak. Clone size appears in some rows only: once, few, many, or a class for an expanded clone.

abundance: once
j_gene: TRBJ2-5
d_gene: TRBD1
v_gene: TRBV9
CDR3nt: TGTGCCAGCAGCTCCTCGGGACAGGGCCAAGAGACCCAGTACTTC
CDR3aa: CASSSSGQGQETQYF

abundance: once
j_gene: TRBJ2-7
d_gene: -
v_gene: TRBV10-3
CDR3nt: TGTGCCATCAGTGAGGGAGGGTTTGGCTACGAGCAGTACTTC
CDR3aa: CAISEGGFGYEQYF

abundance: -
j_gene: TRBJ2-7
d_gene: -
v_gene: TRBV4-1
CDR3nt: TGCGCCAGCAGCCAAGTGGGTCAGGGTGTCGACGAGCAGTACTTC
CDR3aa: CASSQVGQGVDEQYF

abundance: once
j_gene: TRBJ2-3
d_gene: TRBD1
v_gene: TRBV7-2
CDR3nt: TGTGCCAGCAGCCTCCTCGCAGGGGGCGCAGATACGCAGTATTTT
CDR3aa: CASSLLAGGADTQYF

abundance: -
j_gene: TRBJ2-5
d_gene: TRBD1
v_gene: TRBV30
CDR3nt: TGTGCCTGGAGACAAGGACAGGGGGCATGGGAGACCCAGTACTTC
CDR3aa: CAWRQGQGAWETQYF

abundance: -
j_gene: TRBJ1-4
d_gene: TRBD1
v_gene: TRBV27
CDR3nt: TGTGCCAGCAGTTCCCCGGGACAGGGGAATGAAAAACTGTTTTTT
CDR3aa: CASSSPGQGNEKLFF

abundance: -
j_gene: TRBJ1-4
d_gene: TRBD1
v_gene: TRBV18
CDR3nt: TGTGCCAGCTCACGGGGGACAGCCTCTAATGAAAAACTGTTTTTT
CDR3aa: CASSRGTASNEKLFF

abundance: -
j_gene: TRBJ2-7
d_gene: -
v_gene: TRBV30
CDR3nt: TGTGCCGCCGTTGGACAGACCTACGAGCAGTACTTC
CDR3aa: CAAVGQTYEQYF

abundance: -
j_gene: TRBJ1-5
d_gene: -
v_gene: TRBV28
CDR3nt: TGTGCCAGCAGCCGAACCGGGATGAGCAATCAGCCCCAGCATTTT
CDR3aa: CASSRTGMSNQPQHF

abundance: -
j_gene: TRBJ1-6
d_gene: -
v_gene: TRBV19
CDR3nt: TGTGCCAGTACTCTGGGGGCGTCAGGTAATTCACCCCTCCACTTT
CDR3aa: CASTLGASGNSPLHF

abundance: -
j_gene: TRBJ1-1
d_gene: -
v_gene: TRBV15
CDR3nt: TGTGCCACCAGCAGAGATCGGTCAGGGAACGGTTTCTTT
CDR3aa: CATSRDRSGNGFF

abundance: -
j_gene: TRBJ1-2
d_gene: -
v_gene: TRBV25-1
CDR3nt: TGTGCCAGCAGTGTTGGACAGACGACGAACTATGGCTACACCTTC
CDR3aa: CASSVGQTTNYGYTF

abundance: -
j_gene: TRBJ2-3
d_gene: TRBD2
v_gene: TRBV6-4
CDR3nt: TGTGCCAGCAGTGACCAGACTAGCGGGAGGGTAGATACGCAGTATTTT
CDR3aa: CASSDQTSGRVDTQYF

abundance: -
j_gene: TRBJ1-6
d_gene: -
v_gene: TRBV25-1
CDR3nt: TGTGCCAGCAGTAGCTCGAGCTCCTATAATTCACCCCTCCACTTT
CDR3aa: CASSSSSSYNSPLHF

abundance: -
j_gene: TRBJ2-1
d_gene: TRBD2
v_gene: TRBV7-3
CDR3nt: TGTGCCAGCAGCTCCCTAGCGGGAGGGCCGAATGAGCAGTTCTTC
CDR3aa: CASSSLAGGPNEQFF

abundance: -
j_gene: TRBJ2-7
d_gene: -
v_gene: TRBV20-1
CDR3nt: TGCAGTGCTAGTGGGCTGGAGGGTACCTACGAGCAGTACTTC
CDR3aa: CSASGLEGTYEQYF

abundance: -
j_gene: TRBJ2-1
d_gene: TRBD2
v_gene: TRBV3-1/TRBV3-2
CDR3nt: TGTGCCAGCAGCCAAGATGTACCTAGCGGGAGAAACAATGAGCAGTTCTTC
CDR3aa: CASSQDVPSGRNNEQFF

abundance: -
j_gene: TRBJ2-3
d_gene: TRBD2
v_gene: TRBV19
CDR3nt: TGTGCCAGTAGTATAGATAGCGGGGGCTTCGGCACAGATACGCAGTATTTT
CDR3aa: CASSIDSGGFGTDTQYF

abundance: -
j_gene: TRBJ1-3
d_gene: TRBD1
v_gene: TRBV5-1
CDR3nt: TGCGCCAGCAGCTTGATGGCCAGGGGGGCCTCTGGAAACACCATATATTTT
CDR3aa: CASSLMARGASGNTIYF

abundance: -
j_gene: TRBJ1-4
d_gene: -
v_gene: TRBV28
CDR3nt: TGTGCCAGCAGTCCTCCGACGGGTAATGAAAAACTGTTTTTT
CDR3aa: CASSPPTGNEKLFF

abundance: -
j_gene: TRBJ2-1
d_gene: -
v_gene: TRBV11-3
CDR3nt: TGTGCCAGCAGCTCGCATCCGGGGGAGCAGTTCTTC
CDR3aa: CASSSHPGEQFF

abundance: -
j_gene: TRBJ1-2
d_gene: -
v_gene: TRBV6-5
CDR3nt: TGTGCCACACTGAAAGCAGGGCCATGGGGCTACACCTTC
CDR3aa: CATLKAGPWGYTF

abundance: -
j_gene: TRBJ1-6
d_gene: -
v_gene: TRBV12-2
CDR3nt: TGTGCAAGTCGCTTAGTAGCCCCTGTACAGGGCTTCAGGATATGGACCTATAATTCACCCCTCCACTTT
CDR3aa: CASRLVAPVQGFRIWTYNSPLHF

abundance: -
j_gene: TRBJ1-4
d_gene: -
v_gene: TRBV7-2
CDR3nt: TGTGCCAGCAGCAACCGGGATTTACATGAAAAACTGTTTTTT
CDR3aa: CASSNRDLHEKLFF

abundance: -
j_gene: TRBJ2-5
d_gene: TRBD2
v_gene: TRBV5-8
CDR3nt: TGTGCCAGCAGCCCCGATGCTTGGGGGGGGGAGACCCAGTACTTC
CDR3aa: CASSPDAWGGETQYF

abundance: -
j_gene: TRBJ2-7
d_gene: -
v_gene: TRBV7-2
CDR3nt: TGTGCCAGCAGCTTAGGTGGGAGTGATATTGAGCAGTACTTC
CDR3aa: CASSLGGSDIEQYF

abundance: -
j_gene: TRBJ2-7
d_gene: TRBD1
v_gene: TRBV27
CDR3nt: TGTGCCAGCAGTTCAACAGGGGGTGCCCTCTACGAGCAGTACTTC
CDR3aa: CASSSTGGALYEQYF

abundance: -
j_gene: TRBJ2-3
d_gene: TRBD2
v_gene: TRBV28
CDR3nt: TGTGCCAGCAGCAGTCGGGGGCGGGGGGGCCCAGATACGCAGTATTTT
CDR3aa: CASSSRGRGGPDTQYF

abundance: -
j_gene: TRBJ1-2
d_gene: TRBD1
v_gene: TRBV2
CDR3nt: TGTGCCAGCAGTCAGGGACAGGGGTATGGCTACACCTTC
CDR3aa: CASSQGQGYGYTF

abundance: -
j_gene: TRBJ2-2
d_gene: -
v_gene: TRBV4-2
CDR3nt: TGTGCCAGCAGCCAAGATGTCAGGGGCACCGGGGAGCTGTTTTTT
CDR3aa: CASSQDVRGTGELFF

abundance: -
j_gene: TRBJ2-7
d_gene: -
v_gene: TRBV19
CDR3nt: TGTGCCAGTAGCCCCCCATTGGGCAGGCTCGTCTACGAGCAGTACTTC
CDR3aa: CASSPPLGRLVYEQYF

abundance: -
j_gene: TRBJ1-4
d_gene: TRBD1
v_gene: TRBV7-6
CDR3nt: TGTGCCAGCAGCCTCTCGATTCAAAACAGGGGGTCAGCTAATGAAAAACTGTTTTTT
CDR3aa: CASSLSIQNRGSANEKLFF

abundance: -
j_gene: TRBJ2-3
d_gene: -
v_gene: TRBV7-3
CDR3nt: TGTGCCAGCAGCTTGCAAACTACAGATACGCAGTATTTT
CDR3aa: CASSLQTTDTQYF

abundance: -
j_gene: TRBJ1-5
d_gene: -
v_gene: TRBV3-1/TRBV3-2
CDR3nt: TGTGCCAGCAGCCAAGGGCAGGTCCGGGGGCCCCAGCATTTT
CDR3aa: CASSQGQVRGPQHF

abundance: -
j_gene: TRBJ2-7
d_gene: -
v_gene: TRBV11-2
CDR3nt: TGTGCCAGCAGCCCAGACAACTCCTACGAGCAGTACTTC
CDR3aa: CASSPDNSYEQYF

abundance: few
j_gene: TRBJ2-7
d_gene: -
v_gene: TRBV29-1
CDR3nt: TGCAGCGTTGATGGACAGCAGGACGAGCAGTACTTC
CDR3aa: CSVDGQQDEQYF

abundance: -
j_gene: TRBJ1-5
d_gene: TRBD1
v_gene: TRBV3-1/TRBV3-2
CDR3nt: TGTGCCAGCAGCCAAGAGGGGCTCGGGACAGGGAACCAGCCCCAGCATTTT
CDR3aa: CASSQEGLGTGNQPQHF

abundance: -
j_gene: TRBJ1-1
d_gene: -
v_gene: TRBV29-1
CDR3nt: TGCAGCGTTGAAATGGCAGTAACCGAAGCTTTCTTT
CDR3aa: CSVEMAVTEAFF

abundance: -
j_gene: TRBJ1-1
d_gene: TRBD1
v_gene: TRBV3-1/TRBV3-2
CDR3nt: TGTGCCAGCAGACCCCACAGGGGTATGAACACTGAAGCTTTCTTT
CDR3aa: CASRPHRGMNTEAFF

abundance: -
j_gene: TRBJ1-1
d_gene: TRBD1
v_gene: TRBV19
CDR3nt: TGTGCCAGTAGTATAGGGACAGGGCATACTGAAGCTTTCTTT
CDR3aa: CASSIGTGHTEAFF

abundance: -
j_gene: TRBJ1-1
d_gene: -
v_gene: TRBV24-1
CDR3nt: TGTGCCACCAGTGATCCCGTACAGGGTACTGAAGCTTTCTTT
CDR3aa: CATSDPVQGTEAFF

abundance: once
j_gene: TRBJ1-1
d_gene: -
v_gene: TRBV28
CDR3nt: TGTGCCAGCAGTTCTACATCAACAGGGAAGGGGACTGAAGCTTTCTTT
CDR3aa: CASSSTSTGKGTEAFF

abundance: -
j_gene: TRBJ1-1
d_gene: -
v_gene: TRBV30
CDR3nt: TGTGCCTGGAGTAGGGGGTTGAACACTGAAGCTTTCTTT
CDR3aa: CAWSRGLNTEAFF

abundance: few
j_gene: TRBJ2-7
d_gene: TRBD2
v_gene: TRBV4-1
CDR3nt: TGCGCCAGCAGCCAAGATTGGGAGGGGAAACTACGGAGCGAGCAGTACTTC
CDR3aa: CASSQDWEGKLRSEQYF

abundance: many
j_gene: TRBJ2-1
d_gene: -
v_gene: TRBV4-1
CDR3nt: TGCGCCAGCAGCCAATTGACTAGTGATAATGAGCAGTTCTTC
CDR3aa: CASSQLTSDNEQFF

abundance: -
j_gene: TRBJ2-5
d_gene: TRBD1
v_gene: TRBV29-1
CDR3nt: TGCAGCGTCTACAGGGGGCCAGAGACCCAGTACTTC
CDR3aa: CSVYRGPETQYF